These 23 T cell receptor beta chains share one sample of origin, sequenced in a study of circulating and synovial CD4+ cells in juvenile arthritis. Generated by immunoSEQ multiplex PCR, the TCRdb table keeps only in-frame clones and is missing some. The sample lists tens of thousands of clones, about 95% occurring once. The sequenced sample consisted of CD4+ T cells from blood. Every receptor here comes from a human donor with juvenile idiopathic arthritis.

This chain links TRBV5-1 with TRBJ2-5; the match to TRBD1 covers 8 bases. With the DNA end fitting TRBJ2-7 better, the J assignment may be wrong. This CDR3 comprises 14 residues. Germline assignment: CDR1 SGHRS and CDR2 YFSETQ. CDR3 loop: CASSLRQGFYEQYF. DNA for the CDR3: TGCGCCAGCAGCTTGAGACAGGGGTTCTACGAGCAGTACTTC.

The chain combines TRBV10-3 with TRBJ1-5, with unresolved D. Between the trimmed V and J ends, which lost 5 bases and 5 bases, there was a span of 7 bases. CDR3 length: 12 amino acids. Per germline, CDR1 ENHRY and CDR2 SYGVKD. The CDR3 sequence: CAISPGDQPQHF. The DNA of the CDR3 is TGTGCCATCAGTCCGGGAGATCAGCCCCAGCATTTT.

This chain joins TRBV5-1 and TRBJ1-1; 11 positions agree with TRBD1. CDR1 is SGHRS and CDR2 is YFSETQ in the germline V gene. V shed 3 bases and J 9 bases; nucleotides not matched to a gene: 16. This CDR3 has 17 residues. The CDR3 protein is CASSSRPGTGGGAQAFF. Here the CDR3 DNA reads TGCGCCAGCAGCTCTCGTCCCGGGACAGGGGGTGGGGCCCAAGCTTTCTTT.

This chain joins TRBV10-3 and TRBJ2-3; 10 nucleotides match TRBD2. CDR1 is ENHRY and CDR2 is SYGVKD in the germline V gene. This CDR3 has 15 amino acids. V shed 10 bases and J 6 bases; nucleotides not matched to a gene: 13. The CDR3 DNA reads TGTGCCACGTCCCGAGCGGGGGGGCCGGGTGATACGCAGTATTTT. It yields the protein CATSRAGGPGDTQYF.

The gene calls are TRBV6-5 and TRBJ2-2; TRBD2 matches at 10 bases. The J segment lost 2 bases and the V segment lost 6 bases, leaving 3 bases of the junction unmatched. The CDR3 has 15 amino acids. Germline V gene lookup returns CDR1 MNHEY and CDR2 SVGAGI. CDR3 sequence (DNA): TGTGCCAGCAGGTGGACTAGCGGAAACACCGGGGAGCTGTTTTTT. Translated: CASRWTSGNTGELFF.

The J gene is TRBJ2-2, the V gene TRBV28, with TRBD2 matching 7 bases. The V gene's germline CDR1 is MDHEN and CDR2 SYDVKM. With V trimmed by 4 bases and J by 4 bases, 9 bases remained unmatched. CDR3 length equals 16 residues. The CDR3 nucleotides are TGTGCCAGCAGTTGGACTAGTCGGGGTTTCACCGGGGAGCTGTTTTTT. The encoded protein is CASSWTSRGFTGELFF.

The chain couples TRBV10-3 to TRBJ1-2, with D perhaps matching TRBD1 (5 bases). The CDR3 runs 14 residues. Trimming took off 2 bases at V and 4 bases at J, with 11 bases between the two ends. From germline, CDR1 is ENHRY and CDR2 SYGVKD. CDR3 protein: CAISERGASYGYTF. The DNA of the CDR3 is TGTGCCATCAGTGAGCGCGGGGCCTCCTATGGCTACACCTTC.

The genes are TRBV5-1 and TRBJ1-1; 7 nucleotides align to TRBD1. V lost 6 bases and J lost 1; bases outside the gene matches: 9. The CDR3 has 15 residues. Per germline, CDR1 SGHRS and CDR2 YFSETQ. The DNA for the CDR3 is TGCGCCAGCACCCAGTGGACAGGTGGGAACACTGAAGCTTTCTTT. Translated: CASTQWTGGNTEAFF.

DNA of the CDR3: TGTGCCAGCACATGGGGGAGGGGGCTCCACTTT. Its protein is CASTWGRGLHF. This rearrangement joins TRBV6-5 to TRBJ1-6, with a weak D call TRBD1 (6 bases). V dropped 7 bases and J dropped 16 bases, with 14 bases sitting between them. This CDR3 contains 11 residues. In germline, CDR1 is MNHEY, CDR2 SVGAGI.

The chain links TRBV30 to TRBJ2-3; D is ambiguous. The ends were cut back, 0 bases at V and 4 bases at J, with 5 bases in the middle. In germline, CDR1 is GTSNPN, CDR2 SVGIG (reference sequence). This CDR3 region has 12 residues. The CDR3, as DNA: TGTGCCTGGAGTGTAGCGCCAGATACGCAGTATTTT. This codes for CAWSVAPDTQYF.

The V gene is TRBV2, the J gene TRBJ1-1; D unresolved. Germline V gene data show CDR1 as SNHLY and CDR2 as FYNNEI. V lost 9 bases and J lost 1, with 21 bases in between. The length of the CDR3 is 16 residues. The chain's CDR3 is CASTTREAITNTEAFF. The CDR3, as DNA: TGTGCCAGTACGACCCGGGAGGCCATTACGAACACTGAAGCTTTCTTT. Complete variable domain (other parts from reference TRBV2 and TRBJ1-1): EPEVTQTPSHQVTQMGQEVILRCVPISNHLYFYWYRQILGQKVEFLVSFYNNEISEKSEIFDDQFSVERPDGSNFTLKIRSTKLEDSAMYFCASTTREAITNTEAFFGQGTRLTVV.

The CDR3 reads CASSLGGTDTQYF. The CDR3, as DNA: TGTGCCAGCAGCTTGGGGGGGACAGATACGCAGTATTTT. The chain is built from TRBV7-7 and TRBJ2-3; 7 bases fit TRBD2. Losses at the gene ends were 3 bases for V and 3 bases for J; bases not matched to a gene: 0. The CDR3 has 13 amino acids. Per germline, CDR1 SSHAT and CDR2 FNYEAQ (reference sequence).

This clone was counted a few times. The gene calls are TRBV5-1 and TRBJ2-3; TRBD2 matches 7 bases. Germline CDR1 and CDR2: SGHRS and YFSETQ. This CDR3 is 18 amino acids long. J lost 4 bases, V lost 4 bases, and 18 bases had no gene match. CDR3 bases: TGCGCCAGCAGCCAAAGGAGGGGCTTATTGCGGGAGCCAGATACGCAGTATTTT. It encodes CASSQRRGLLREPDTQYF.

The rearrangement links TRBV30 to TRBJ1-1; possibly TRBD1 for D (5 bases). CDR1 is GTSNPN and CDR2 is SVGIG in the germline V gene (reference sequence). Deletions cut 0 bases from V and 3 bases from J, with 8 bases between. The CDR3 extends over 13 amino acids. CDR3 DNA: TGTGCCTGGAGTGTAGACAGTTACACTGAAGCTTTCTTT. Protein product: CAWSVDSYTEAFF. The full variable domain, in which reference TRBV30 and TRBJ1-1 provide the parts outside the CDR3, is SQTIHQWPATLVQPVGSPLSLECTVEGTSNPNLYWYRQAAGRGLQLLFYSVGIGQISSEVPQNLSASRPQDRQFILSSKKLLLSDSGFYLCAWSVDSYTEAFFGQGTRLTVV.

V gene TRBV2 combines with J gene TRBJ2-4, with D perhaps TRBD2 (6 bases). Per the germline V gene, CDR1 is SNHLY and CDR2 is FYNNEI. The CDR3 is made up of 16 amino acids. V was trimmed by 0 bases and J by 0 bases, leaving 9 bases between them. The CDR3 DNA reads as TGTGCCAGCAGTGAAGCGCGGGGATTAGCCAAAAACATTCAGTACTTC. Protein sequence: CASSEARGLAKNIQYF.

J is TRBJ2-5 and V is TRBV9; D is uncertain. Per germline, CDR1 SGDLS and CDR2 YYNGEE. With 0 bases removed from V and 2 bases from J, the gap between germline ends came to 8 bases. The CDR3 has 14 residues. In DNA, the CDR3 is TGTGCCAGCAGCGTAGCCGCGAATCAAGAGACCCAGTACTTC. As protein: CASSVAANQETQYF.

V is TRBV9 and J is TRBJ2-7, with D perhaps matching TRBD1 (6 bases). V lost 3 bases and J 2 bases, leaving 15 bases between the germline ends. Germline assignment: CDR1 SGDLS and CDR2 YYNGEE. The CDR3 runs to 15 residues. This CDR3 is CASSATGTLAYEQYF. CDR3 sequence (DNA): TGTGCCAGCAGCGCAACCGGGACACTAGCCTACGAGCAGTACTTC. Together with reference TRBV9 and TRBJ2-7, the CDR3 gives the full variable domain: DSGVTQTPKHLITATGQRVTLRCSPRSGDLSVYWYQQSLDQGLQFLIQYYNGEERAKGNILERFSAQQFPDLHSELNLSSLELGDSALYFCASSATGTLAYEQYFGPGTRLTVT.

The chain recombines TRBV6-1 with TRBJ2-7, with 8 bases lining up with TRBD2. Germline V CDR1 and CDR2: MNHNS, SASEGT. The CDR3 consists of 15 residues. V was pared by 2 bases and J by 3 bases, with 6 bases of the junction left unmatched. The CDR3 DNA reads TGTGCCAGCAGTGAACTGCGGGGGGTATACTACGAGCAGTACTTC. It codes for CASSELRGVYYEQYF.

V and J are TRBV9 and TRBJ2-1; D unresolved. Trimming left V 3 bases short and J 1 base short, with 8 bases between. This CDR3 is 14 amino acids long. Germline V gene lookup returns CDR1 SGDLS and CDR2 YYNGEE. CDR3 DNA sequence: TGTGCCAGCAGCGGAGCCGGGTCCTACAATGAGCAGTTCTTC. Its translation: CASSGAGSYNEQFF.

This chain connects TRBV25-1 to TRBJ2-7; 7 bases fit TRBD1. This CDR3 comprises 14 residues. CDR1 and CDR2 (germline): MGHDK, SYGVNS. With 8 bases clipped from V and 3 bases from J, the junction kept 10 bases outside the gene matches. The CDR3 DNA follows: TGTGCCAGCGCAACCGGGACAGACGTCTACGAGCAGTACTTC. Translating it yields CASATGTDVYEQYF.

In this sample, this clone turned up once. The chain employs TRBV5-5 and TRBJ2-4, with TRBD2 identical over 8 bases. The CDR3 is 12 amino acids. Germline CDR1 and CDR2: SGHKS and YYEKEE (reference sequence). Unmatched junction bases numbered 7, after V lost 4 bases and J lost 13 bases. The CDR3 region has the DNA TGTGCCAGCAGCCTGAATAGCGGGGAACAGTACTTC. Protein sequence: CASSLNSGEQYF.

This sequence joins TRBV28 and TRBJ1-4; D remains unclear. The CDR3 length is 15 residues. The germline V gene has CDR1 MDHEN and CDR2 SYDVKM. The V gene lost 1 base and the J gene lost 3 bases, with 9 bases spanning the gap. Here the CDR3 reads CASSLYGESNEKLFF. DNA for the CDR3: TGTGCCAGCAGTTTATACGGGGAATCTAATGAAAAACTGTTTTTT.

The V and J genes are TRBV6-1 and TRBJ2-7; TRBD2 matches at 10 bases. The CDR3 is 16 amino acids. Trimming at V came to 4 bases and at J to 4 bases, leaving 10 bases not matched to a gene. Germline values: CDR1 MNHNS, CDR2 SASEGT. The CDR3 here is CASSAVPGLASYEQYF. In DNA, the CDR3 is TGTGCCAGCAGTGCCGTGCCGGGACTAGCGTCGTACGAGCAGTACTTC.